This TCR beta chain was profiled in a study of blood T cell repertoires in COVID-19. Here immunoSEQ multiplex PCR was the method, and the copy in TCRdb shows in-frame clones only, minus some. The sample consists of some 300,000 clones, about nine tenths of them appearing once. As regards this clone: The identical CDR3 is also encoded by other nucleotide sequences in the sample.

The germline gives CDR1 LNHDA, CDR2 SQIVND (reference sequence). The CDR3 is 14 amino acids. V was trimmed by 2 bases and J by 4 bases, leaving 11 bases between them. Sequences were obtained from PBMCs or T cells enriched from blood (not recorded which). This TCR was recovered from a woman in her forties or fifties who had been exposed to COVID-19. The chain has TRBV19 and TRBJ1-1, with D perhaps matching TRBD1 (6 bases). In nucleotides, the CDR3 is TGTGCCAGTAGTATAACGGGGGGCGGCACTGAAGCTTTCTTT. Translation: CASSITGGGTEAFF.